The 10 T cell receptor beta chains below were found in one sample sequenced in a study of cytomegalovirus exposure and HLA in healthy donors. The PCR contained 60 Vbeta and 13 Jbeta primers. Method: immunoSEQ multiplex PCR; TCRdb's copy keeps in-frame clones and lacks some. The data contain 150,000 to 200,000 clones, 65% to 70% of them singletons. Material for sequencing was PBMCs. These TCRs come from a woman between 18 and 29 years old in good health and CMV-seropositive.

This clone has just a few counts. The chain uses TRBV28 and TRBJ2-7; 7 bases are a match to TRBD2. The CDR3 is 12 amino acids. Unmatched junction bases numbered 8, after V lost 8 bases and J lost 7 bases. CDR1 is MDHEN and CDR2 is SYDVKM in the germline V gene. CDR3 residues: CASGRRGVEQYF. For the CDR3, the DNA is TGTGCCAGCGGACGCCGGGGGGTAGAGCAGTACTTC.

The chain combines TRBV19 with TRBJ2-5; D perhaps matches TRBD2 (5 bases). CDR1 and CDR2 from the germline V gene are LNHDA and SQIVND (reference sequence). Trimming stripped 2 bases from V and 2 bases from J, with 12 bases between. This CDR3 region has 15 residues. CDR3 loop: CASSIQMGVQETQYF. DNA for the CDR3: TGTGCCAGTAGTATACAGATGGGAGTTCAAGAGACCCAGTACTTC.

This clone has more than one count but fewer than ten. The chain couples TRBV5-1 to TRBJ1-2; D unclear. V dropped 0 bases and J dropped 4 bases, with 7 bases sitting between them. This CDR3 has 13 amino acids. CDR1 is SGHRS and CDR2 is YFSETQ in the germline V gene. In DNA, the CDR3 is TGCGCCAGCAGCTTGGACGGGTCCTATGGCTACACCTTC. It codes for CASSLDGSYGYTF.

The V and J genes are TRBV5-4 and TRBJ2-5; 8 nucleotides line up with TRBD2. The germline V gene has CDR1 SGHNT and CDR2 YYREEE (reference sequence). The CDR3 sequence is 13 residues long. Trimming removed 5 bases from V and 3 bases from J; junction bases left unmatched: 3. CDR3 DNA sequence: TGTGCCAGCAGGCCGCGGGGGGAAGAGACCCAGTACTTC. Translation: CASRPRGEETQYF.

This clone occurred a few times. The chain links TRBV27 to TRBJ2-7, with 9 bases matching TRBD1. The CDR3 runs to 15 residues. Germline V gene lookup returns CDR1 MNHEY and CDR2 SMNVEV (reference sequence). The ends lost 2 bases at V and 3 bases at J; junction bases unmatched: 5. CDR3 DNA: TGTGCCAGCAGTTTAAGACAGGGGGGGATCTACGAGCAGTACTTC. Residues: CASSLRQGGIYEQYF.

About this clone itself: Other DNA sequences from this sample encode an identical CDR3 as well. This chain connects TRBV27 to TRBJ2-7; 7 bases line up with TRBD1. Germline CDR1 MNHEY, CDR2 SMNVEV (reference sequence). This CDR3 region has 15 residues. Germline trimming cut 4 bases from V and 4 bases from J; bases unmatched to any gene: 10. The CDR3 region has the DNA TGTGCCAGCAGTTCGACAGGGTCCCCGCTTTACGAGCAGTACTTC. Translating it yields CASSSTGSPLYEQYF.

The rearrangement joins TRBV29-1 to TRBJ1-1, with D possibly being TRBD1 (6 bases). The ends were cut back, 5 bases at V and 6 bases at J, with 31 bases in the middle. The germline V gene encodes CDR1 SQVTM and CDR2 ANQGSEA. CDR3 size: 18 residues. CDR3 protein: CSVRRTVTNHGSVSEAFF. The CDR3, as DNA: TGCAGCGTTCGGAGGACAGTAACCAACCATGGGTCGGTTTCTGAAGCTTTCTTT. The entire variable domain, with the rest obtained from reference TRBV29-1 and TRBJ1-1, is as follows: SAVISQKPSRDICQRGTSLTIQCQVDSQVTMMFWYRQQPGQSLTLIATANQGSEATYESGFVIDKFPISRPNLTFSTLTVSNMSPEDSSIYLCSVRRTVTNHGSVSEAFFGQGTRLTVV.

The chain couples TRBV7-9 to TRBJ1-4; TRBD1 agrees at 8 bases. The germline V gene encodes CDR1 SEHNR and CDR2 FQNEAQ (reference sequence). The CDR3 loop spans 15 amino acids. Unmatched junction bases numbered 7, after V lost 5 bases and J lost 5 bases. CDR3 sequence (DNA): TGTGCCAGCAGCCCCCGGGACAGGAAGAATGAAAAACTGTTTTTT. This gives the protein CASSPRDRKNEKLFF.

The V gene is TRBV4-1, the J gene TRBJ1-5; D call uncertain. Looked up from germline, CDR1 is MGHRA and CDR2 is YSYEKL. Deletions cut 1 base from V and 3 bases from J, with 16 bases between. The CDR3 is made up of 17 amino acids. CDR3 in DNA: TGCGCCAGCAGCCAAGGAACCCTTGGACGGGACAATCAGCCCCAGCATTTT. It specifies CASSQGTLGRDNQPQHF.

This clone was seen more than once but under ten times. The chain joins TRBV5-1 to TRBJ2-3, with 8 bases matching TRBD1. Germline CDR1 and CDR2: SGHRS and YFSETQ. The trim removed 5 bases at V and 5 bases at J, leaving 7 bases unmatched. The CDR3 loop spans 14 amino acids. CDR3 protein: CASSPGQGVDTQYF. For the CDR3, the DNA is TGCGCCAGCAGTCCCGGACAGGGTGTAGATACGCAGTATTTT. Full variable domain (missing parts from reference TRBV5-1 and TRBJ2-3): KAGVTQTPRYLIKTRGQQVTLSCSPISGHRSVSWYQQTPGQGLQFLFEYFSETQRNKGNFPGRFSGRQFSNSRSEMNVSTLELGDSALYLCASSPGQGVDTQYFGPGTRLTVL.